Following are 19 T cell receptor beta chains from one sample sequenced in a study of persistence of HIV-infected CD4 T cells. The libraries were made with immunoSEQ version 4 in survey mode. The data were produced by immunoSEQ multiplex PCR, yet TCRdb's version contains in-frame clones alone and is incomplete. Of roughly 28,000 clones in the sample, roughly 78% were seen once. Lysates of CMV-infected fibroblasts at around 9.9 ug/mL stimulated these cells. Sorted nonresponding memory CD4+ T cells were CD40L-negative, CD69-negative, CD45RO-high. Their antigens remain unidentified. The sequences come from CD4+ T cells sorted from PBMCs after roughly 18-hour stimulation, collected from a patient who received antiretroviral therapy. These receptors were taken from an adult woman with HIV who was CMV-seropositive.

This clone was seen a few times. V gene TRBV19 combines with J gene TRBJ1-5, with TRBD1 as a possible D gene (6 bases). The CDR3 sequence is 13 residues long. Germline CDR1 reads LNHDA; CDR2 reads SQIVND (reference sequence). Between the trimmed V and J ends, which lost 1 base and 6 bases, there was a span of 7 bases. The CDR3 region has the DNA TGTGCCAGTAGTATAGGCAGGGGTCAGCCCCAGCATTTT. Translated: CASSIGRGQPQHF.

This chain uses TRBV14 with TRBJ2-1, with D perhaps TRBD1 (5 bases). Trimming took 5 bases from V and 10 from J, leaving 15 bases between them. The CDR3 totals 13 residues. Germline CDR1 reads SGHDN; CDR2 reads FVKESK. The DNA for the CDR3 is TGTGCCAGCAGCGTTCAGGGCATGGGGGAGCAGTTCTTC. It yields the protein CASSVQGMGEQFF.

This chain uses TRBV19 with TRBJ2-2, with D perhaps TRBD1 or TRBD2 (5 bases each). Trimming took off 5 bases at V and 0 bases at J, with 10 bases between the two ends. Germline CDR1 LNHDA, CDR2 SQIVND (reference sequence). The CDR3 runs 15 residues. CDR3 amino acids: CASSFQGPNTGELFF. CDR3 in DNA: TGTGCCAGTAGTTTCCAGGGACCGAACACCGGGGAGCTGTTTTTT.

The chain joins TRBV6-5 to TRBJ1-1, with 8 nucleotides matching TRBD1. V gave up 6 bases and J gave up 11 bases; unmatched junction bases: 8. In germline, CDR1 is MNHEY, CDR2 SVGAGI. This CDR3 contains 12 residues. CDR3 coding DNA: TGTGCCAGCAGCCTCAATGGACAGGGCGCTTTCTTT. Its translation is CASSLNGQGAFF.

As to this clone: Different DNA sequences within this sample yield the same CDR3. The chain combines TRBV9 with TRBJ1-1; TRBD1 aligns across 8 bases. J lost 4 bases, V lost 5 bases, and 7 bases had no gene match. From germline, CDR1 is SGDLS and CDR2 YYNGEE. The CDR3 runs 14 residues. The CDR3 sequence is CASSLQGAGTEAFF. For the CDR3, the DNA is TGTGCCAGCAGTCTTCAGGGGGCCGGCACTGAAGCTTTCTTT.

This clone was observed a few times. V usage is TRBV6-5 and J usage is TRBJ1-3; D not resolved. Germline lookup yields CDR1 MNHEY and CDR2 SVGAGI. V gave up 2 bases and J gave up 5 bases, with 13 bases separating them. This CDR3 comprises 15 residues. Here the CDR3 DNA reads TGTGCCAGCAGTTACAGCAGAACCCTCAGAAACACCATATATTTT. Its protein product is CASSYSRTLRNTIYF.

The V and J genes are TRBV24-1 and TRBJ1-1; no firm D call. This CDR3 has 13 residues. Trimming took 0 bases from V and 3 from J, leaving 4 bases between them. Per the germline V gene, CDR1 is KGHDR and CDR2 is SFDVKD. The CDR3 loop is CATSDLADTEAFF. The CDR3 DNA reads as TGTGCCACCAGTGATTTGGCCGACACTGAAGCTTTCTTT.

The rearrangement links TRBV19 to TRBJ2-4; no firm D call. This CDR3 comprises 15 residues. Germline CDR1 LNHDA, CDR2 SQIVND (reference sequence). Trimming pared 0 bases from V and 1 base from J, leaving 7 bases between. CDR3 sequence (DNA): TGTGCCAGTAGTATAGAGGCCCGGGCCAAAAACATTCAGTACTTC. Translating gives CASSIEARAKNIQYF.

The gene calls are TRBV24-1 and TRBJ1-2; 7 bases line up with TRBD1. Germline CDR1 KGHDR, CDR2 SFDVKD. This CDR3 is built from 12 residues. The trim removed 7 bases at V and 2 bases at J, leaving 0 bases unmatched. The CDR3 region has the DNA TGTGCCACCAGGGACAGGAACTATGGCTACACCTTC. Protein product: CATRDRNYGYTF.

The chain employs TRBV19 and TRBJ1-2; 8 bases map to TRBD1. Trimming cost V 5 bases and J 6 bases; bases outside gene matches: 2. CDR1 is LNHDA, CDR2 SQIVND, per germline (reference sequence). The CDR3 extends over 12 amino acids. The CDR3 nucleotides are TGTGCCAGTAGTCAACAGGGGGATGGCTACACCTTC. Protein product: CASSQQGDGYTF. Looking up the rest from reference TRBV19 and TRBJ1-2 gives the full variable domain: DGGITQSPKYLFRKEGQNVTLSCEQNLNHDAMYWYRQDPGQGLRLIYYSQIVNDFQKGDIAEGYSVSREKKESFPLTVTSAQKNPTAFYLCASSQQGDGYTFGSGTRLTVV.

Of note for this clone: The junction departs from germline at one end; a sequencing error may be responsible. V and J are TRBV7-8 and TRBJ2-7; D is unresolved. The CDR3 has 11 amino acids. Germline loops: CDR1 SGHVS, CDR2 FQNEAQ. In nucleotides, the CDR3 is TGTGCCAGCAGCTTCTCCCACGAGCAGTACTTC. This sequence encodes CASSFSHEQYF.

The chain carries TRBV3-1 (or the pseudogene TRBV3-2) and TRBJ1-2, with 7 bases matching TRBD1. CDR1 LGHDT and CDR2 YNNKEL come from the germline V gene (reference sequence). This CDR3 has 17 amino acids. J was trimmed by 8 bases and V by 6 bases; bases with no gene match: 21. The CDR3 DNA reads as TGTGCCAGCAGTGCTCTGGGGCGACTTAGAGGGGGCGCGGGCTACACCTTC. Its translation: CASSALGRLRGGAGYTF.

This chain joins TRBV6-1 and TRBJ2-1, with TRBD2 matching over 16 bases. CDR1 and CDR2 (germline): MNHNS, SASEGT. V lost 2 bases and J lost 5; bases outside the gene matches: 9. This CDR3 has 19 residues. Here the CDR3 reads CASSELGLAGGSTHNEQFF. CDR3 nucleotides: TGTGCCAGCAGTGAATTGGGACTAGCGGGGGGGTCTACCCACAATGAGCAGTTCTTC.

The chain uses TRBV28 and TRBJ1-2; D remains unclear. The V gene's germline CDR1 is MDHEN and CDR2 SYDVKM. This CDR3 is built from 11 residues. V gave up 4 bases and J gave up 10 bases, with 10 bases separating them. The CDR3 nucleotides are TGTGCCAGCAGTTCGAGAGGAGACTACACCTTC. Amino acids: CASSSRGDYTF.

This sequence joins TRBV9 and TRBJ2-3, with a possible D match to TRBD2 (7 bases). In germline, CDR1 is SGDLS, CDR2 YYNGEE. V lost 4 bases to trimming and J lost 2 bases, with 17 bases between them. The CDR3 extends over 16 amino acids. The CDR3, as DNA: TGTGCCAGCAGCATAAGGGGGGGTTACTCCACAGATACGCAGTATTTT. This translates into CASSIRGGYSTDTQYF. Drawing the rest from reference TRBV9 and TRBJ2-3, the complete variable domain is DSGVTQTPKHLITATGQRVTLRCSPRSGDLSVYWYQQSLDQGLQFLIQYYNGEERAKGNILERFSAQQFPDLHSELNLSSLELGDSALYFCASSIRGGYSTDTQYFGPGTRLTVL.

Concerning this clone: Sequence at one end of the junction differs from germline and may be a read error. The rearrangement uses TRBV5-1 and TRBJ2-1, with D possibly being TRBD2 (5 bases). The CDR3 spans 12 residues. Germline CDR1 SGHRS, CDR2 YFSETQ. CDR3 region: CASSLEVNEQFF. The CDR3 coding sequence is TGCGCCAGCAGTTTGGAGGTGAATGAGCAGTTCTTC. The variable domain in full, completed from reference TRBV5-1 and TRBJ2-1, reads KAGVTQTPRYLIKTRGQQVTLSCSPISGHRSVSWYQQTPGQGLQFLFEYFSETQRNKGNFPGRFSGRQFSNSRSEMNVSTLELGDSALYLCASSLEVNEQFFGPGTRLTVL.

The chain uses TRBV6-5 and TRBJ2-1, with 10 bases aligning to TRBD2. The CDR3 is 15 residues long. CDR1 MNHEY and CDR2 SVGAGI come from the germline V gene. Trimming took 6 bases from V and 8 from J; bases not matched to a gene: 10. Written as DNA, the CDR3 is TGTGCCAGCAGCTTCGACCAGCGGGGGGGCTATGAGCAGTTCTTC. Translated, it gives CASSFDQRGGYEQFF.

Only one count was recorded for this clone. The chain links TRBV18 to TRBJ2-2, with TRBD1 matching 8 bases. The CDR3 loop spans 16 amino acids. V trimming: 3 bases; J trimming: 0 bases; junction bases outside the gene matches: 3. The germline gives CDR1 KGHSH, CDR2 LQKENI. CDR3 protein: CASSPLTGANTGELFF. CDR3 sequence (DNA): TGTGCCAGCTCACCCTTGACAGGGGCGAACACCGGGGAGCTGTTTTTT.

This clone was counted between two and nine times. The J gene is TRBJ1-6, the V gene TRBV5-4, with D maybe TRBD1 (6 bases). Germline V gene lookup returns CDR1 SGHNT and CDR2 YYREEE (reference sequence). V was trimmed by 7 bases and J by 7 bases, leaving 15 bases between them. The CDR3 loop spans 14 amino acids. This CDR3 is CASRLGTLNSPLHF. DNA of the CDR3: TGTGCCAGCCGCCTAGGGACACTCAATTCACCCCTCCACTTT. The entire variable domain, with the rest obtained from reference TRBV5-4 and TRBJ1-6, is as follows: ETGVTQSPTHLIKTRGQQVTLRCSSQSGHNTVSWYQQALGQGPQFIFQYYREEENGRGNFPPRFSGLQFPNYSSELNVNALELDDSALYLCASRLGTLNSPLHFGNGTRLTVT.